Below are 21 T cell receptor beta chains sequenced from a single sample in a study of Tregs in tolerant kidney transplant recipients. The assay was immunoSEQ multiplex PCR, and TCRdb's table has in-frame clones only and misses some. The sample lists about 17,000 clones, roughly 80% occurring once. The sequencing sample was made of Tregs from blood. The receptors come from a human donor in good health.

The rearrangement uses TRBV19 and TRBJ2-3; no firm D call. Germline V lookup: CDR1 LNHDA, CDR2 SQIVND (reference sequence). V lost 5 bases and J 3 bases, leaving 9 bases between the germline ends. There are 13 residues in the CDR3. CDR3 protein: CASSFQKTDTQYF. The CDR3 DNA reads TGTGCCAGTAGTTTCCAGAAGACAGATACGCAGTATTTT. The variable domain in full, with the rest retrieved from reference TRBV19 and TRBJ2-3, is DGGITQSPKYLFRKEGQNVTLSCEQNLNHDAMYWYRQDPGQGLRLIYYSQIVNDFQKGDIAEGYSVSREKKESFPLTVTSAQKNPTAFYLCASSFQKTDTQYFGPGTRLTVL.

This chain uses TRBV7-2 with TRBJ2-1; D is unresolved. Germline assignment: CDR1 SGHTA and CDR2 FQGNSA. V dropped 2 bases and J dropped 0 bases, with 5 bases sitting between them. CDR3 length: 14 amino acids. CDR3 bases: TGTGCCAGCAGCTTAAGAAGCTCCTACAATGAGCAGTTCTTC. Encoded protein: CASSLRSSYNEQFF.

The chain couples TRBV18 to TRBJ1-1; D not resolved. The CDR3 length is 15 residues. Germline V lookup: CDR1 KGHSH, CDR2 LQKENI. Deletions cut 5 bases from V and 4 bases from J, with 17 bases between. CDR3 loop: CASSFRRTIGTEAFF. CDR3 nucleotide sequence: TGTGCCAGCTCATTCCGACGGACCATCGGCACTGAAGCTTTCTTT.

The chain joins TRBV5-1 to TRBJ2-5, with D hard to call. From germline, CDR1 is SGHRS and CDR2 YFSETQ. Trimming took 1 base from V and 5 from J, leaving 3 bases between them. The CDR3 covers 11 residues. The CDR3 spells CASSLSETQYF. The CDR3, as DNA: TGCGCCAGCAGCTTGAGCGAGACCCAGTACTTC.

This sequence joins TRBV6-1 and TRBJ2-1; D perhaps matches TRBD1 (6 bases). Between the trimmed V and J ends, which lost 7 bases and 6 bases, there was a span of 13 bases. Germline V gives CDR1 MNHNS, CDR2 SASEGT. The CDR3 extends over 13 amino acids. The CDR3 nucleotides read TGTGCCAGCATTTTTGGACAGTTCAATGAGCAGTTCTTC. As protein: CASIFGQFNEQFF.

The rearrangement links TRBV7-3 to TRBJ1-2, with a tentative D call TRBD1 (5 bases). Per the germline V gene, CDR1 is SGHTA and CDR2 is FQGTGA. This CDR3 comprises 18 residues. Trimming pared 1 base from V and 8 bases from J, leaving 26 bases between. CDR3 bases: TGTGCCAGCAGCTTAAATCCGGGTACAGGATTAGGCCCCCGGGGCTACACCTTC. Amino acids: CASSLNPGTGLGPRGYTF.

This clone was counted once. V gene TRBV7-2 combines with J gene TRBJ2-7, with a tentative D call TRBD1 (6 bases). The V end was cut by 5 bases, the J end by 6 bases, with 8 bases between. Germline assignment: CDR1 SGHTA and CDR2 FQGNSA. The CDR3 contains 11 residues. The CDR3: CASSNRVEQYF. As DNA, the CDR3 is TGTGCCAGCAGCAACAGGGTCGAGCAGTACTTC.

The rearrangement uses TRBV27 and TRBJ2-2, with TRBD2 as a possible D gene (6 bases). Germline V lookup: CDR1 MNHEY, CDR2 SMNVEV (reference sequence). The V and J ends lost 5 bases and 5 bases respectively, with 12 bases between them. CDR3 length equals 14 residues. The DNA for the CDR3 is TGTGCCAGCAGTCCGCGGGGAGCTACCGGGGAGCTGTTTTTT. Protein: CASSPRGATGELFF.

This clone qualifies as large (0.1 to 1%). The chain carries TRBV18 and TRBJ1-1; D ambiguous. This CDR3 has 12 residues. Looked up from germline, CDR1 is KGHSH and CDR2 is LQKENI. Trimming took 6 bases from V and 5 from J, leaving 10 bases between them. CDR3 DNA sequence: TGTGCCAGCTCTCAAGTTGGGACTGAAGCTTTCTTT. This encodes CASSQVGTEAFF.

The rearrangement joins TRBV5-1 to TRBJ1-2, with 8 bases aligning to TRBD1. V lost 0 bases and J lost 6; bases outside the gene matches: 1. Looked up from germline, CDR1 is SGHRS and CDR2 is YFSETQ. This CDR3 is built from 13 residues. As DNA, the CDR3 is TGCGCCAGCAGCTTGGAGGGACAGGATGGCTACACCTTC. Translated, it gives CASSLEGQDGYTF.

The rearrangement uses TRBV4-2 and TRBJ2-6; 14 positions match TRBD2. CDR1 and CDR2 from the germline V gene are LGHNA and YNFKEQ. The CDR3 runs to 24 residues. J gave up 0 bases and V 0 bases, and 16 bases lay outside the gene matches. This chain's CDR3 is CASSQDRPGTSGSIPGSGANVLTF. As DNA, the CDR3 is TGTGCCAGCAGCCAAGATAGGCCCGGGACTAGCGGGAGTATACCTGGCTCTGGGGCCAACGTCCTGACTTTC.

The rearrangement uses TRBV7-2 and TRBJ2-2, with TRBD2 matching over 11 bases. The V segment lost 0 bases and the J segment 4 bases; nucleotides outside the gene matches: 4. CDR1 and CDR2 (germline): SGHTA, FQGNSA. The CDR3 has 17 amino acids. Here the CDR3 DNA reads TGTGCCAGCAGCTTAGCTGAACTAGCGGGAGTCACCGGGGAGCTGTTTTTT. Protein sequence: CASSLAELAGVTGELFF. Based on the CDR3 plus reference TRBV7-2 and TRBJ2-2, the full variable domain is GAGVSQSPSNKVTEKGKDVELRCDPISGHTALYWYRQSLGQGLEFLIYFQGNSAPDKSGLPSDRFSAERTGGSVSTLTIQRTQQEDSAVYLCASSLAELAGVTGELFFGEGSRLTVL.

The rearrangement uses TRBV6-5 and TRBJ2-4; D unresolved. The CDR3 consists of 13 residues. Trimming pared 11 bases from V and 1 base from J, leaving 12 bases between. Germline V gene data show CDR1 as MNHEY and CDR2 as SVGAGI. DNA for the CDR3: TGTGCCGGAAGGTCCGGGGCCAAAAACATTCAGTACTTC. Residues: CAGRSGAKNIQYF.

The chain employs TRBV6-6 and TRBJ2-3; D unclear. The V gene's germline CDR1 is MNHNY and CDR2 SVGAGI (reference sequence). V was shortened by 2 bases and J by 0 bases, with 3 bases between the two germline ends. There are 13 residues in the CDR3. In DNA, the CDR3 is TGTGCCAGCAGTTACACAAGCACAGATACGCAGTATTTT. Protein: CASSYTSTDTQYF.

The rearrangement joins TRBV6-6 to TRBJ1-5, with D maybe TRBD1 (6 bases). The CDR3 covers 15 residues. CDR1 MNHNY and CDR2 SVGAGI come from the germline V gene (reference sequence). V was trimmed by 2 bases and J by 5 bases, leaving 13 bases between them. The CDR3, as DNA: TGTGCCAGCAGTTACCCGACAGGCTACGATCAGCCCCAGCATTTT. It yields the protein CASSYPTGYDQPQHF.

The V and J genes are TRBV5-1 and TRBJ2-7; no firm D call. From germline, CDR1 is SGHRS and CDR2 YFSETQ. The germline V and J ends were trimmed by 4 bases and 9 bases, with 17 bases remaining between them. The CDR3 contains 13 residues. This CDR3 reads CASSTIGAGWQYF. The CDR3 DNA sequence: TGCGCCAGCAGCACGATTGGCGCTGGGTGGCAGTACTTC.

The chain joins TRBV7-3 to TRBJ2-1, with TRBD2 matching 8 bases. V trimming: 4 bases; J trimming: 5 bases; junction bases outside the gene matches: 7. The CDR3 sequence is 15 residues long. Germline values: CDR1 SGHTA, CDR2 FQGTGA. The chain's CDR3 is CASSWRAGVDNEQFF. In nucleotides, the CDR3 is TGTGCCAGCAGCTGGAGAGCGGGGGTAGACAATGAGCAGTTCTTC.

The sample holds one count of this clone. The chain links TRBV4-1 to TRBJ2-4; 7 bases are a match to TRBD1. V dropped 5 bases and J dropped 5; count of bases not matched to a gene: 6. Germline V gene data show CDR1 as MGHRA and CDR2 as YSYEKL. The CDR3 extends over 14 amino acids. The DNA of the CDR3 is TGCGCCAGCAGCGTAAGACAGGGACAAAACATTCAGTACTTC. This sequence encodes CASSVRQGQNIQYF.

The rearrangement links TRBV9 to TRBJ1-1; D is undetermined. V was shortened by 5 bases and J by 1 base, with 9 bases between the two germline ends. The germline gives CDR1 SGDLS, CDR2 YYNGEE. This CDR3 region has 13 residues. The CDR3: CASRRDPNTEAFF. The CDR3 nucleotides read TGTGCCAGCAGACGTGACCCGAACACTGAAGCTTTCTTT.

The chain is built from TRBV7-9 and TRBJ2-3; D call uncertain. V gave up 6 bases and J gave up 7 bases, with 8 bases separating them. The CDR3 totals 11 residues. Looked up from germline, CDR1 is SEHNR and CDR2 is FQNEAQ (reference sequence). The CDR3, as DNA: TGTGCCAGCAGTGTCGAGTATACGCAGTATTTT. Protein product: CASSVEYTQYF. Full variable domain (remainder filled in from reference TRBV7-9 and TRBJ2-3): DTGVSQNPRHKITKRGQNVTFRCDPISEHNRLYWYRQTLGQGPEFLTYFQNEAQLEKSRLLSDRFSAERPKGSFSTLEIQRTEQGDSAMYLCASSVEYTQYFGPGTRLTVL.

This clone showed up just once. The chain has TRBV2 and TRBJ1-2, with D uncertain. In germline, CDR1 is SNHLY, CDR2 FYNNEI. This CDR3 has 13 residues. V lost 8 bases and J 8 bases, leaving 18 bases between the germline ends. The CDR3 loop is CASHPGLTRGYTF. For the CDR3, the DNA is TGTGCCAGCCACCCAGGCCTAACGAGGGGCTACACCTTC. The full variable domain, rest sourced from reference TRBV2 and TRBJ1-2, is EPEVTQTPSHQVTQMGQEVILRCVPISNHLYFYWYRQILGQKVEFLVSFYNNEISEKSEIFDDQFSVERPDGSNFTLKIRSTKLEDSAMYFCASHPGLTRGYTFGSGTRLTVV.